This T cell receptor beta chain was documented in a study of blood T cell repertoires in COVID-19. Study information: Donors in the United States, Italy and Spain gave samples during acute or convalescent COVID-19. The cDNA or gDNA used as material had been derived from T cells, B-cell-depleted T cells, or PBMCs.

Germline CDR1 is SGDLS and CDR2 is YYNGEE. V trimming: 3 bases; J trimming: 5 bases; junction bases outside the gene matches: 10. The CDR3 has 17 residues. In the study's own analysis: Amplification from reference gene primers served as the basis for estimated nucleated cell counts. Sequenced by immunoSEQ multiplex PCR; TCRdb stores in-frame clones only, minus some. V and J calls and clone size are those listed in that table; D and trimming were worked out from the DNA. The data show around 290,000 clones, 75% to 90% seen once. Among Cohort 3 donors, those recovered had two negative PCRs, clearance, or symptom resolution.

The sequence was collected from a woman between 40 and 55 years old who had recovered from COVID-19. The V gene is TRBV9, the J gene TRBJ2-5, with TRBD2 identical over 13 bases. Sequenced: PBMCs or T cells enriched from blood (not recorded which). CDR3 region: CASSELAGGLFGETQYF. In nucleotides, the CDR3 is TGTGCCAGCAGCGAACTAGCGGGGGGGCTCTTTGGGGAGACCCAGTACTTC.